The entry below gives a single T cell receptor beta chain sequence along with its context. No antigen is known for it. Base qualities are not provided; no much larger clone lies one nucleotide away. These data originate in a study of blood T cell repertoires in COVID-19 (dated by TCRdb to 2019 to 2021). Broadly, across the study: The collaborator samples originated in the United States, Italy and Spain and spanned the acute and convalescent phases of COVID-19. The material from the prospective study consisted of cDNA or gDNA derived from T cells, B-cell-depleted T cells, or PBMCs. The dataset comprised deeply sampled blood TCRbeta repertoires from subjects exposed to, actively infected with, or recovered from COVID-19. The repertoires were released in a freely available public database meant as a resource for research on the immune response to SARS-CoV-2. The samples were drawn from two sources: the first 160 participants of the ongoing ImmuneRACE study, and approximately 1,300 subjects contributed by 6 global collaborators. Nearly every sample came with metadata listing a de-identified subject ID, COVID-19 status, age in years and sex. Where HLA class I and class II types were available, the types were taken from metadata supplied by the sample provider, not from assay-based typing.

In the germline V gene, CDR1 corresponds to LGHNA and CDR2 to YSLEER. Measured from the cysteine to the phenylalanine, the CDR3 is 14 residues long. The DNA shown is the 42-base CDR3, in frame from base 1. Deletion took 1 base off V and 5 bases off J, with a span of 11 bases between the germline ends. TCRbeta CDR3 regions were amplified from genomic DNA using the immunoSEQ Assay, a bias-controlled multiplex PCR. Regarding the original processing steps: The number of nucleated cells in each sample was estimated by amplification of reference gene primers within the assay. To quantify the absolute abundance of each unique TCRbeta CDR3 rearrangement, sequence reads were collapsed and filtered. For each sample, productive Simpson clonality was calculated as the square root of Simpson's diversity index across productive rearrangements. Drawn from immuneACCESS, this table holds only the in-frame rearrangements with V and J called that TCRdb kept. Clones are partly lost; checked studies trace under half to an unresolved V gene and leave the rest unexplained. The V and J calls and the clone size are those of that table, but D and trimming were determined from the DNA. In this sample the table shows roughly 160,000 clones, 87% of which occur a single time. The ten largest make up 3.5% to 4% of the sample.

Overall study results and their limits: The quantity of clinical and demographic metadata differed by source and by participant and was supplied without curation.

A second Seattle source provided samples from volunteer blood donors who had recovered from COVID-19. Whole blood was collected in K2EDTA tubes by collaborating institutions according to the institutions' own protocols. For TCRbeta analysis, collaborator samples were shipped as frozen whole blood, as isolated PBMCs, or as DNA extracted from either sample type. In this chain, TRBV4-3 is recombined with TRBJ1-1; the D gene assignment is ambiguous. The sequencing sample was made of peripheral blood. The source is a woman aged 60-75 years who had recovered from COVID-19. The DNA sequence is as follows: TGCGCCAGCAGCCAAGGGGAGGGTCGGACTGAAGCTTTCTTT. Its translation is CASSQGEGRTEAFF.